The 9 T cell receptor beta chains in this list originate from one sample, sequenced in a study of shared clonotypes between healthy human individuals. Produced via immunoSEQ multiplex PCR; TCRdb's table is partial and in-frame only. This table holds over a million clones, approximately 68% found once. Input material: memory CD4+ T cells sorted from blood. This sample's subset: CD45RA-negative fraction. All receptors derive from a man younger than 35 in good health.

The chain joins TRBV4-1 to TRBJ2-6, with TRBD1 identical over 8 bases. With V trimmed by 2 bases and J by 0 bases, 9 bases remained unmatched. CDR3 length: 19 amino acids. Germline loops: CDR1 MGHRA, CDR2 YSYEKL. The CDR3 DNA is TGCGCCAGCAGCCAACAAGGACAGGGCTTGGGCTCTGGGGCCAACGTCCTGACTTTC. Translating it yields CASSQQGQGLGSGANVLTF.

About this clone: The same CDR3 is also encoded by other DNA sequences in this sample. The chain couples TRBV6-6 to TRBJ2-7; tentative D call: TRBD2 (5 bases). This CDR3 is 11 amino acids long. CDR1 is MNHNY, CDR2 SVGAGI, per germline (reference sequence). The V gene lost 5 bases and the J gene lost 4 bases, with 6 bases spanning the gap. CDR3 in amino acids: CASSRGYEQYF. The CDR3 nucleotides are TGTGCCAGCAGTAGAGGGTACGAGCAGTACTTC.

V usage is TRBV7-9 and J usage is TRBJ2-7, with 12 bases fitting TRBD2. The CDR3 has 17 amino acids. Germline V gene sequence: CDR1 SEHNR, CDR2 FQNEAQ (reference sequence). V shed 1 base, J shed 6 bases, and the junction held 10 bases outside the gene matches. CDR3 region: CASSLGPSGRVAAEQYF. CDR3 in DNA: TGTGCCAGCAGCTTAGGTCCTAGCGGGAGGGTAGCTGCCGAGCAGTACTTC.

J is TRBJ2-1 and V is TRBV30; 10 positions agree with TRBD1. Looked up from germline, CDR1 is GTSNPN and CDR2 is SVGIG (reference sequence). The CDR3 is 14 amino acids. The V and J ends lost 3 bases and 9 bases, in that order; junction bases with no gene match: 8. CDR3 nucleotides: TGTGCCTGGAGGTACCGGGACAGGGGAGGTGAGCAGTTCTTC. Translated: CAWRYRDRGGEQFF.

The CDR3 here is CASSFSGGAPDTQYF. The CDR3 bases are TGTGCCAGCAGTTTTAGCGGGGGGGCCCCAGATACGCAGTATTTT. V is TRBV2 and J is TRBJ2-3, with 11 nucleotides matching TRBD2. Germline CDR1 and CDR2: SNHLY and FYNNEI. The CDR3 contains 15 residues. V gave up 5 bases and J gave up 4 bases; unmatched junction bases: 5.

The chain is built from TRBV18 and TRBJ1-2; 7 positions match TRBD1. In germline, CDR1 is KGHSH, CDR2 LQKENI. There are 13 residues in the CDR3. Unmatched junction bases numbered 0, after V lost 0 bases and J lost 5 bases. The DNA for the CDR3 is TGTGCCAGCTCACCACCCAGGGGGTATGGCTACACCTTC. It encodes CASSPPRGYGYTF.

The chain joins TRBV27 to TRBJ1-2, with D maybe TRBD1 (5 bases). V shed 2 bases and J shed 12 bases, with 19 bases lying between them. CDR1 and CDR2 from the germline V gene are MNHEY and SMNVEV (reference sequence). This CDR3 region has 14 residues. The CDR3 reads CASSLRGPTLNNTF. CDR3 DNA: TGTGCCAGCAGTTTACGGGGACCGACCTTGAACAACACCTTC.

This clone was observed at least ten times. This rearrangement joins TRBV10-3 to TRBJ2-3, with 10 nucleotides matching TRBD2. Germline CDR1 and CDR2: ENHRY and SYGVKD. Trimming removed 6 bases from V and 6 bases from J; junction bases left unmatched: 0. The CDR3 sequence is 12 residues long. CDR3 DNA: TGTGCCATCAGGACTAGCGGGGATACGCAGTATTTT. This gives the protein CAIRTSGDTQYF.

The CDR3 nucleotides are TGTGCTAGTGGTTTGGGGGGGAAAACTTACAATGAGCAGTTCTTC. It encodes CASGLGGKTYNEQFF. The chain combines TRBV12-5 with TRBJ2-1, with D possibly being TRBD1 or TRBD2 (5 bases each). V was cut by 1 base and J by 4 bases, with 11 bases left in between. The CDR3 extends over 15 amino acids. Germline lookup yields CDR1 LGHNT and CDR2 FRNRAP.